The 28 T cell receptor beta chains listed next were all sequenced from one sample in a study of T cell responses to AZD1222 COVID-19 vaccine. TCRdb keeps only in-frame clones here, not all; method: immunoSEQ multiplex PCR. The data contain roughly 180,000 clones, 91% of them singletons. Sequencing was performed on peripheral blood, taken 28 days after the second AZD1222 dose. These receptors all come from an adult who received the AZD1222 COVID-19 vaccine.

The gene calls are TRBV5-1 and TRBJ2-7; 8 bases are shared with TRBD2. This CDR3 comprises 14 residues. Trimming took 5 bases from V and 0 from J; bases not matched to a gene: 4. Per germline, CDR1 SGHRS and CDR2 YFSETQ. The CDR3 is CASRVAGSSYEQYF. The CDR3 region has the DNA TGCGCCAGCAGGGTAGCGGGAAGCTCCTACGAGCAGTACTTC.

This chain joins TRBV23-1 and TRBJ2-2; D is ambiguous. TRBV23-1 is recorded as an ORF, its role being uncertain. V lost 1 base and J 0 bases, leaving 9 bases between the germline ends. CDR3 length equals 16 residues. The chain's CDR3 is CASSQCADPNTGELFF. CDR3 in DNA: TGCGCCAGCAGTCAATGTGCGGACCCGAACACCGGGGAGCTGTTTTTT.

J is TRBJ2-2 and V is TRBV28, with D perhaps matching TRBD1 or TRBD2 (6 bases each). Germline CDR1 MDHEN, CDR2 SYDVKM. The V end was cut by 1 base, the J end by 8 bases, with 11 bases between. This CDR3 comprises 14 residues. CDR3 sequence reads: CASSLYGGWGELFF. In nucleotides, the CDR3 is TGTGCCAGCAGTTTATACGGGGGCTGGGGGGAGCTGTTTTTT.

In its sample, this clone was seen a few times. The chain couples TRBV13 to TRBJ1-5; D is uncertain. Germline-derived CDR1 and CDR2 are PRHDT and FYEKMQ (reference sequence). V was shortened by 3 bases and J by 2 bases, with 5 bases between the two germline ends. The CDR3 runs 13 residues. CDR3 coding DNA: TGTGCCAGCAGCTTCGGTGGCAATCAGCCCCAGCATTTT. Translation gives CASSFGGNQPQHF.

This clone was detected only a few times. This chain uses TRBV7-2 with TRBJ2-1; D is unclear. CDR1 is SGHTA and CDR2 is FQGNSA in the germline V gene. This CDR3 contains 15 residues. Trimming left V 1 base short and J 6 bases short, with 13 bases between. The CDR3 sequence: CASSLEATRGNEQFF. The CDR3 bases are TGTGCCAGCAGCTTAGAGGCTACCAGAGGCAATGAGCAGTTCTTC.

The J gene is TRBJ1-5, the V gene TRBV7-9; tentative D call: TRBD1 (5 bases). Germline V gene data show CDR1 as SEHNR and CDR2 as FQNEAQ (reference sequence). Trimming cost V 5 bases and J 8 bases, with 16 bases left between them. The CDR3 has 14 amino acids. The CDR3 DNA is TGTGCCAGCAGCAGAGACGGGGGAGGTGAGCCCCAGCATTTT. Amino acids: CASSRDGGGEPQHF. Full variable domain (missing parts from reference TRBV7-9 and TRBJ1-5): DTGVSQNPRHKITKRGQNVTFRCDPISEHNRLYWYRQTLGQGPEFLTYFQNEAQLEKSRLLSDRFSAERPKGSFSTLEIQRTEQGDSAMYLCASSRDGGGEPQHFGDGTRLSIL.

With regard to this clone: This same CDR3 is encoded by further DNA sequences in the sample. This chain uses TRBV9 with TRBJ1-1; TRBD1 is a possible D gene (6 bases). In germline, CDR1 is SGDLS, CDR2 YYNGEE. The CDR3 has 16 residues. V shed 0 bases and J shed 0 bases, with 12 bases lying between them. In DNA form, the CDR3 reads TGTGCCAGCAGCGTAGCTACAGGGCCCATGAACACTGAAGCTTTCTTT. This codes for CASSVATGPMNTEAFF.

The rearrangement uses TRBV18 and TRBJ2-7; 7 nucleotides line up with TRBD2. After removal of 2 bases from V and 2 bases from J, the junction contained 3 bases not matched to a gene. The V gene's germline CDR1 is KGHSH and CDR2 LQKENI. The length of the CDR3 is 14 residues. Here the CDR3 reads CASSPSGGPYEQYF. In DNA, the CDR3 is TGTGCCAGCTCACCATCGGGGGGTCCCTACGAGCAGTACTTC.

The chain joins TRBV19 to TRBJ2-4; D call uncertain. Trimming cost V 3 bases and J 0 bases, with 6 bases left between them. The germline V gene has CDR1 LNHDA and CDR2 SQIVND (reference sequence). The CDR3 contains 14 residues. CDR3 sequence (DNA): TGTGCCAGTAGTATCCCAGGAGCCAAAAACATTCAGTACTTC. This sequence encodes CASSIPGAKNIQYF.

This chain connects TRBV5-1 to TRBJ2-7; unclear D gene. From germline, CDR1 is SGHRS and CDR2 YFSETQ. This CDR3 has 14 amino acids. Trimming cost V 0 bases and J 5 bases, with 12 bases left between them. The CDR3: CASSLGSPLNEQYF. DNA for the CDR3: TGCGCCAGCAGCTTGGGATCCCCTCTGAACGAGCAGTACTTC.

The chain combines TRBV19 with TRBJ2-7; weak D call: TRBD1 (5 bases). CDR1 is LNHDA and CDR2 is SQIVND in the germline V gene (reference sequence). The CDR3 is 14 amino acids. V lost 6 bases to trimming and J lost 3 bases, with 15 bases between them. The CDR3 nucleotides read TGTGCCAGTAGCAGGAACCTCGACAGCTACGAGCAGTACTTC. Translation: CASSRNLDSYEQYF.

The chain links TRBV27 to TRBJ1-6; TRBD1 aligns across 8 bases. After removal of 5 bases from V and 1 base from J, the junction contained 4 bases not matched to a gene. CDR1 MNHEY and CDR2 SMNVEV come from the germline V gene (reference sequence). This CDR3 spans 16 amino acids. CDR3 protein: CASSGDRPSYNSPLHF. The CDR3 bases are TGTGCCAGCAGTGGGGACAGGCCGTCCTATAATTCACCCCTCCACTTT.

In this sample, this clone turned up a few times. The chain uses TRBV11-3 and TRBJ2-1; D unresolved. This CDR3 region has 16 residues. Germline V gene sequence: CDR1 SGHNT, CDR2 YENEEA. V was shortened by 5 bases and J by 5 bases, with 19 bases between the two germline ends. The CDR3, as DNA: TGTGCCAGCAGCGGAAGTGCACCCTCGCTCCACAATGAGCAGTTCTTC. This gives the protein CASSGSAPSLHNEQFF.

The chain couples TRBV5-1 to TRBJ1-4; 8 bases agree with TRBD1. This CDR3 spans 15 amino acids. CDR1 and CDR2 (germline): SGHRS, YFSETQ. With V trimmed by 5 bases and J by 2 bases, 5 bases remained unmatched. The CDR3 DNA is TGCGCCAGCAGTACAGGGGGTGTTACTAATGAAAAACTGTTTTTT. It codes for CASSTGGVTNEKLFF.

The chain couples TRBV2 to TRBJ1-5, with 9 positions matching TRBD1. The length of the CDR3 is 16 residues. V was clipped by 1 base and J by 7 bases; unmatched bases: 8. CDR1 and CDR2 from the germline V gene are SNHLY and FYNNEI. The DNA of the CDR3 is TGTGCCAGCAGTGAAGAGGGGGGACAGGGTAGCCAGCCCCAGCATTTT. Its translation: CASSEEGGQGSQPQHF.

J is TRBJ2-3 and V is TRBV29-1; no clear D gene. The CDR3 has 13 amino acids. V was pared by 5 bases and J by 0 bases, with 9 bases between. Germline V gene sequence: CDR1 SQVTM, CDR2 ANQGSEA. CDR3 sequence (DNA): TGCAGCGTTAAGGGCGGAAGCACAGATACGCAGTATTTT. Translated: CSVKGGSTDTQYF.

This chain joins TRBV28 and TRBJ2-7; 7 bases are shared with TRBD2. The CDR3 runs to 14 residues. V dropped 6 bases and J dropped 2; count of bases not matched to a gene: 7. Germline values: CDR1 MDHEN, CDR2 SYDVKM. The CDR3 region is CASSLLALTYEQYF. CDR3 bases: TGTGCCAGCAGCTTACTAGCGCTTACCTACGAGCAGTACTTC.

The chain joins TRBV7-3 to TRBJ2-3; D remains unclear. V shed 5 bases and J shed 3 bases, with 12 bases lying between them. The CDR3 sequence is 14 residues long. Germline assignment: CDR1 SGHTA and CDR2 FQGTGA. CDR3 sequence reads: CASSPSSPTDTQYF. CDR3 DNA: TGTGCCAGCAGCCCGTCCAGTCCAACAGATACGCAGTATTTT.

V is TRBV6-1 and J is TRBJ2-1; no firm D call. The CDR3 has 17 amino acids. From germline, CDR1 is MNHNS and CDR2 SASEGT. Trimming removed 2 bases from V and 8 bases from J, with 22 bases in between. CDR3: CASSELGVRTWPHEQFF. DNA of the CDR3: TGTGCCAGCAGTGAACTTGGTGTGCGGACCTGGCCTCATGAGCAGTTCTTC.

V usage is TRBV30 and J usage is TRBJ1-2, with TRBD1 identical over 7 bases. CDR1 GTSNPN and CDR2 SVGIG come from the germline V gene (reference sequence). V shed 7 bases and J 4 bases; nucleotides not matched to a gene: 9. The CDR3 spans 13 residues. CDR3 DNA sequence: TGTGCCTTCGCACAGGGGCGCAGCTATGGCTACACCTTC. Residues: CAFAQGRSYGYTF.

The CDR3 nucleotides are TGTGCCAGCAGTTCGCTAGCGGGAGAGGCGGTGGAGACCCAGTACTTC. Translation: CASSSLAGEAVETQYF. The chain is built from TRBV27 and TRBJ2-5; TRBD2 agrees at 10 bases. V dropped 4 bases and J dropped 5; count of bases not matched to a gene: 10. Germline lookup yields CDR1 MNHEY and CDR2 SMNVEV (reference sequence). There are 16 residues in the CDR3.

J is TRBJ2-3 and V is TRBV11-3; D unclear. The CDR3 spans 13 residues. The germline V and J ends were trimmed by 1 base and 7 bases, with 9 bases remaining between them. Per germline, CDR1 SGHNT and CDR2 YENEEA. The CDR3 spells CASSLGPTNTQYF. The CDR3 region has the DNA TGTGCCAGCAGCTTAGGACCCACGAATACGCAGTATTTT. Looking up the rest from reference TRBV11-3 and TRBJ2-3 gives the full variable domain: EAGVVQSPRYKIIEKKQPVAFWCNPISGHNTLYWYLQNLGQGPELLIRYENEEAVDDSQLPKDRFSAERLKGVDSTLKIQPAELGDSAVYLCASSLGPTNTQYFGPGTRLTVL.

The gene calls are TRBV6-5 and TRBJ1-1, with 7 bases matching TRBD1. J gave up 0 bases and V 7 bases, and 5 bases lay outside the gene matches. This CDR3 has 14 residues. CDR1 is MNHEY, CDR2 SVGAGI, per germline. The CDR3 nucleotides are TGTGCCAGCACCCTGACAGGGATGAACACTGAAGCTTTCTTT. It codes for CASTLTGMNTEAFF.

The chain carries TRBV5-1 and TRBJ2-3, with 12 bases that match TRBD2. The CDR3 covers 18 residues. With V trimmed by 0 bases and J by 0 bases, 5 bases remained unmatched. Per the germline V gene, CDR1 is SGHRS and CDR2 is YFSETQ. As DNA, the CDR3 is TGCGCCAGCAGCTTGGGACTAGCGGGAGACCCTAGCACAGATACGCAGTATTTT. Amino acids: CASSLGLAGDPSTDTQYF.

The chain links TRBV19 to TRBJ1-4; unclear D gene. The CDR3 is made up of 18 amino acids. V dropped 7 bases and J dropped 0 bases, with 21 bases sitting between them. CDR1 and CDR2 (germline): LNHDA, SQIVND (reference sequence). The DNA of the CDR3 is TGTGCCAGTACCGACTACCTCCCGATCTCCGCAACTAATGAAAAACTGTTTTTT. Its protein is CASTDYLPISATNEKLFF.

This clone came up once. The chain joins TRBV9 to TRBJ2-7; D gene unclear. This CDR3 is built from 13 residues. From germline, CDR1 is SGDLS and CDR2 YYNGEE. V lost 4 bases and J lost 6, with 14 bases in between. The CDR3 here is CASSQYTLSEQYF. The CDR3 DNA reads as TGTGCCAGCAGCCAGTACACCCTATCCGAGCAGTACTTC.

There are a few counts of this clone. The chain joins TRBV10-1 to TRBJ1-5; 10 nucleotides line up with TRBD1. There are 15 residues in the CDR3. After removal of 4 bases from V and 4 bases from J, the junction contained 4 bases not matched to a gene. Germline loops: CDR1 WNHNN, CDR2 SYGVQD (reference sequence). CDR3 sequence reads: CASSAGTGENQPQHF. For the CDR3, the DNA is TGCGCCAGCAGTGCCGGGACAGGGGAAAATCAGCCCCAGCATTTT.

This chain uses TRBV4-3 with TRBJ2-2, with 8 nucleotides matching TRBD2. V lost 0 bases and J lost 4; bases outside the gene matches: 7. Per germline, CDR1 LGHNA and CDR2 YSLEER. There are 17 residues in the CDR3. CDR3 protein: CASSQDWGLVGTGELFF. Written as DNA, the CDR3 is TGCGCCAGCAGCCAAGATTGGGGACTAGTAGGCACCGGGGAGCTGTTTTTT.